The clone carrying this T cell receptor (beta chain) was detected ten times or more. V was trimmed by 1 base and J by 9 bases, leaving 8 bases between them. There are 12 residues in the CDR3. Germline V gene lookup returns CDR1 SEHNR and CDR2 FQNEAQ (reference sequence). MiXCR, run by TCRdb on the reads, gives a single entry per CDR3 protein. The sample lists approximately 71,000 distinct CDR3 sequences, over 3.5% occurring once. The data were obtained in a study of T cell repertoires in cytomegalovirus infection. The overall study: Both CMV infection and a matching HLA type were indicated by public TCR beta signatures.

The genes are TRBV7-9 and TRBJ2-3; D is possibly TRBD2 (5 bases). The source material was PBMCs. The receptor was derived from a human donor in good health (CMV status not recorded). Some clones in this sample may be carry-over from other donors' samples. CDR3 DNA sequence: TGTGCCAGCAGCTTAGGGAGGAGCACGCAGTATTTT. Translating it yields CASSLGRSTQYF.